The 7 T cell receptor beta chains given below trace back to one sample, sequenced in a study of shared clonotypes between healthy human individuals. The assay was immunoSEQ multiplex PCR, and TCRdb's table has in-frame clones only and misses some. The table has 2 million to 2.5 million clones, about 92% seen once. The sample consisted of naive CD4+ T cells from PBMCs. Stated subset: CD45RA+ positively selected. These receptors all stem from a man aged 18-30 years in good health. Some clones in this sample may be carry-over from other donors' samples.

The V call is TRBV11-3, the J call TRBJ2-2; the D gene could be TRBD1 or TRBD2 (5 bases each). This CDR3 spans 14 amino acids. V gave up 5 bases and J gave up 2 bases, with 9 bases separating them. Germline V gives CDR1 SGHNT, CDR2 YENEEA. The CDR3 loop reads CASSTRGNTGELFF. In DNA, the CDR3 is TGTGCCAGCAGCACTAGGGGTAACACCGGGGAGCTGTTTTTT.

The genes are TRBV6-5 and TRBJ2-7; maybe TRBD2 (5 bases). The germline CDR1 and CDR2 sequences are MNHEY and SVGAGI. V was clipped by 4 bases and J by 5 bases, with 18 bases between them. CDR3 length: 15 amino acids. Here the CDR3 reads CASSSPGREWDEQYF. The CDR3 nucleotides read TGTGCCAGCAGTTCCCCTGGGAGAGAGTGGGACGAGCAGTACTTC.

The rearrangement uses TRBV5-1 and TRBJ2-6; 8 bases are a match to TRBD1. With 2 bases clipped from V and 1 base from J, the junction kept 8 bases outside the gene matches. This CDR3 is built from 18 residues. Germline V gives CDR1 SGHRS, CDR2 YFSETQ. CDR3 region: CASSFRQGSYSGANVLTF. CDR3 nucleotides: TGCGCCAGCAGCTTCCGACAGGGGTCTTATTCTGGGGCCAACGTCCTGACTTTC.

This clone was counted between two and nine times. This rearrangement joins TRBV10-3 to TRBJ1-1; D unclear. This CDR3 region has 12 residues. Deletions cut 6 bases from V and 5 bases from J, with 10 bases between. Germline V gives CDR1 ENHRY, CDR2 SYGVKD. The CDR3 bases are TGTGCCATCAGCCCGTCGTATACTGAAGCTTTCTTT. Translating gives CAISPSYTEAFF.

As to this clone: Other DNA sequences within the sample encode an identical CDR3. The V and J genes are TRBV5-1 and TRBJ2-5; D uncertain. Germline CDR1 and CDR2: SGHRS and YFSETQ. Between the trimmed V and J ends, which lost 0 bases and 2 bases, there was a span of 8 bases. The CDR3 totals 14 residues. CDR3 region: CASSLGASQETQYF. The DNA of the CDR3 is TGCGCCAGCAGCTTGGGGGCCTCTCAAGAGACCCAGTACTTC.

The chain is built from TRBV4-1 and TRBJ1-1, with D maybe TRBD1 (5 bases). Deletions cut 0 bases from V and 10 bases from J, with 9 bases between. The CDR3 loop spans 12 amino acids. Per the germline V gene, CDR1 is MGHRA and CDR2 is YSYEKL. The CDR3 nucleotides read TGCGCCAGCAGCCAAGATAAGGGGCGAGCTTTCTTT. Translation: CASSQDKGRAFF.

The rearrangement uses TRBV7-2 and TRBJ2-1; 7 bases are shared with TRBD1. CDR1 SGHTA and CDR2 FQGNSA come from the germline V gene. The CDR3 contains 14 residues. The trim removed 0 bases at V and 9 bases at J, leaving 5 bases unmatched. CDR3 sequence (DNA): TGTGCCAGCAGCTTAGCGGGGACAGCTTCTGAGCAGTTCTTC. Translation: CASSLAGTASEQFF.